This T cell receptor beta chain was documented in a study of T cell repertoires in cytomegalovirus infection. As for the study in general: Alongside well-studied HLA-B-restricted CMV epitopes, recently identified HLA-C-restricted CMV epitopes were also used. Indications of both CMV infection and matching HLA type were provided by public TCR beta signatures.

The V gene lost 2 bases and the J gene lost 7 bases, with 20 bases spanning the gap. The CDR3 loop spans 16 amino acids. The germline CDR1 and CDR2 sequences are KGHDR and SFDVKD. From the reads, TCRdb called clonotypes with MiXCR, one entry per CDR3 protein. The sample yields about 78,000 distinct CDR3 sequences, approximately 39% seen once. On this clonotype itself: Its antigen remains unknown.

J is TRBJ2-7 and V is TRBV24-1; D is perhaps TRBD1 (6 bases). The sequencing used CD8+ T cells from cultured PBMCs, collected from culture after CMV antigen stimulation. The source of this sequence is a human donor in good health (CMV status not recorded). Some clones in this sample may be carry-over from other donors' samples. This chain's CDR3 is CATSDSQNRDMGEQYF. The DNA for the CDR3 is TGTGCCACCAGTGATTCTCAAAACAGGGACATGGGGGAGCAGTACTTC.